These 18 T cell receptor beta chains were sequenced from one sample in a study of Ad26.COV2.S vaccination and SARS-CoV-2 variants. Sequencing used immunoSEQ multiplex PCR; TCRdb keeps in-frame clones, though not all of them. The repertoire holds approximately 450,000 clones, with over 75% as singletons. The sample's treatment: about 20 received Ad26.COV2.S at low or high dose, single or two shots; 5 received placebo; per-sample allocation not given. After the first vaccine or placebo injection, samples were drawn on day 63. The starting material was peripheral blood, obtained in a trial of Ad26.COV2.S vaccine versus placebo. The receptors come from a person between 18 and 59 years old who received the Ad26.COV2.S COVID-19 vaccine or a placebo.

This clone occurred a few times. This chain connects TRBV19 to TRBJ2-5, with D hard to call. Germline loops: CDR1 LNHDA, CDR2 SQIVND (reference sequence). Trimming left V 1 base short and J 2 bases short, with 11 bases between. The length of the CDR3 is 15 residues. The DNA for the CDR3 is TGTGCCAGTAGTATAGGGGGTTGGCAGCAAGAGACCCAGTACTTC. This encodes CASSIGGWQQETQYF. The full variable domain, in which reference TRBV19 and TRBJ2-5 provide the parts outside the CDR3, is DGGITQSPKYLFRKEGQNVTLSCEQNLNHDAMYWYRQDPGQGLRLIYYSQIVNDFQKGDIAEGYSVSREKKESFPLTVTSAQKNPTAFYLCASSIGGWQQETQYFGPGTRLLVL.

V gene TRBV9 combines with J gene TRBJ2-1; no clear D gene. The CDR3 is 14 amino acids. V was clipped by 4 bases and J by 10 bases, with 18 bases between them. From germline, CDR1 is SGDLS and CDR2 YYNGEE. The DNA for the CDR3 is TGTGCCAGCAGCCCTTCCGGGTTTCTCTGGGAGCAGTTCTTC. This codes for CASSPSGFLWEQFF.

This clone appeared once. The gene calls are TRBV19 and TRBJ2-1; a possible D gene is TRBD1 (5 bases). The CDR3 has 14 amino acids. V dropped 3 bases and J dropped 9 bases, with 15 bases sitting between them. The germline V gene has CDR1 LNHDA and CDR2 SQIVND (reference sequence). As DNA, the CDR3 is TGTGCCAGTAGTATTCCGACAGTATGGAGTGAGCAGTTCTTC. This encodes CASSIPTVWSEQFF.

The chain uses TRBV3-1 (or the pseudogene TRBV3-2) and TRBJ1-5; D uncertain. V gave up 4 bases and J gave up 1 base, with 5 bases separating them. The germline V gene has CDR1 LGHDT and CDR2 YNNKEL (reference sequence). This CDR3 is 13 amino acids long. CDR3 sequence (DNA): TGTGCCAGCAGCCGGGGAAGCAATCAGCCCCAGCATTTT. Translated, it gives CASSRGSNQPQHF.

This clone was seen only once. The chain combines TRBV18 with TRBJ1-2, with D maybe TRBD1 (5 bases). Germline V gene sequence: CDR1 KGHSH, CDR2 LQKENI. This CDR3 contains 14 residues. V was pared by 3 bases and J by 7 bases, with 15 bases between. CDR3: CASSPGTPESGYTF. The CDR3 nucleotides read TGTGCCAGCTCACCCGGGACCCCAGAGAGTGGCTACACCTTC.

This chain links TRBV6-2 or TRBV6-3 with TRBJ2-2; 11 bases line up with TRBD2. The CDR3 runs 17 residues. V gave up 6 bases and J gave up 0 bases; unmatched junction bases: 6. Germline V gene data show CDR1 as MNHEY and CDR2 as SVGEGT. CDR3 residues: CASSPGLADSNTGELFF. The CDR3 DNA sequence: TGTGCCAGCAGCCCGGGACTAGCGGACTCGAACACCGGGGAGCTGTTTTTT.

The chain recombines TRBV18 with TRBJ1-2; 8 bases line up with TRBD1. CDR3 length equals 17 residues. Germline CDR1 KGHSH, CDR2 LQKENI. The trim removed 2 bases at V and 8 bases at J, leaving 16 bases unmatched. The CDR3 spells CASSPRTKTGAGGGYTF. The CDR3 DNA is TGTGCCAGCTCACCAAGAACCAAGACAGGGGCTGGTGGGGGCTACACCTTC.

The rearrangement uses TRBV20-1 and TRBJ2-1; tentative D call: TRBD2 (6 bases). The CDR3 runs 17 residues. Trimming cost V 3 bases and J 0 bases, with 18 bases left between them. The germline V gene has CDR1 DFQATT and CDR2 SNEGSKA (reference sequence). DNA for the CDR3: TGCAGTGCTAGTCAATTTAGCGGATCTCTCTCCTACAATGAGCAGTTCTTC. Residues: CSASQFSGSLSYNEQFF.

This clone was picked up one time. V gene TRBV24-1 combines with J gene TRBJ2-5; 12 positions match TRBD2. The CDR3 totals 16 residues. With V trimmed by 3 bases and J by 3 bases, 4 bases remained unmatched. The V gene's germline CDR1 is KGHDR and CDR2 SFDVKD. The CDR3 DNA reads TGTGCCACCAGTGATCCCCTAGCGGGAGGGGAAGAGACCCAGTACTTC. This codes for CATSDPLAGGEETQYF.

This clone has just a few counts. This chain connects TRBV5-5 to TRBJ2-2, with 8 bases identical to TRBD1. Germline values: CDR1 SGHKS, CDR2 YYEKEE (reference sequence). V was clipped by 4 bases and J by 4 bases; unmatched bases: 9. The CDR3 is made up of 16 amino acids. The CDR3 loop is CASSPTHTGGTGELFF. CDR3 sequence (DNA): TGTGCCAGCAGCCCGACCCATACAGGGGGCACCGGGGAGCTGTTTTTT.

This rearrangement joins TRBV5-4 to TRBJ1-1; D possibly corresponds to TRBD1 (6 bases). The germline V gene has CDR1 SGHNT and CDR2 YYREEE (reference sequence). This CDR3 spans 17 amino acids. Trimming pared 0 bases from V and 0 bases from J, leaving 15 bases between. Here the CDR3 DNA reads TGTGCCAGCAGCTTGGGACTTCCAGGGGCCATGAACACTGAAGCTTTCTTT. Translation gives CASSLGLPGAMNTEAFF.

The chain uses TRBV12-5 and TRBJ2-5; no definite D call. V lost 0 bases, J lost 9 bases, and 14 bases lay in between. This CDR3 has 14 residues. CDR1 and CDR2 (germline): LGHNT, FRNRAP. The CDR3 sequence: CASGLVPNQVPQYF. DNA of the CDR3: TGTGCTAGTGGTTTGGTACCAAATCAGGTACCCCAGTACTTC.

In its sample, this clone was seen once. The chain links TRBV19 to TRBJ1-5; 7 nucleotides line up with TRBD1. Germline values: CDR1 LNHDA, CDR2 SQIVND (reference sequence). CDR3 length equals 15 residues. J was trimmed by 7 bases and V by 7 bases; bases with no gene match: 13. CDR3 sequence (DNA): TGTGCCAGTACCTCCGGGACAGAGTCTGGGCAGCCCCAGCATTTT. Translation gives CASTSGTESGQPQHF. The variable domain in full, with the rest retrieved from reference TRBV19 and TRBJ1-5, is DGGITQSPKYLFRKEGQNVTLSCEQNLNHDAMYWYRQDPGQGLRLIYYSQIVNDFQKGDIAEGYSVSREKKESFPLTVTSAQKNPTAFYLCASTSGTESGQPQHFGDGTRLSIL.

The chain is built from TRBV6-6 and TRBJ1-3; D is undetermined. V lost 5 bases and J 4 bases, leaving 12 bases between the germline ends. The CDR3 length is 14 residues. Germline CDR1 reads MNHNY; CDR2 reads SVGAGI (reference sequence). CDR3 sequence (DNA): TGTGCCAGCAGTCCCCGGGAGGGCGGAAACACCATATATTTT. Amino acid sequence: CASSPREGGNTIYF.

The chain is built from TRBV11-2 and TRBJ1-1, with D unclear. The CDR3 loop spans 12 amino acids. Trimming stripped 2 bases from V and 3 bases from J, with 4 bases between. CDR1 and CDR2 (germline): SGHAT, FQNNGV. The DNA of the CDR3 is TGTGCCAGCAGCTTACCCTACACTGAAGCTTTCTTT. Translation gives CASSLPYTEAFF.

This clone was detected once. The chain uses TRBV15 and TRBJ1-5; tentatively, D is TRBD1 (6 bases). This CDR3 is 15 amino acids long. Germline V CDR1 and CDR2: LNHNV, YYDKDF (reference sequence). Trimming left V 3 bases short and J 7 bases short, with 16 bases between. CDR3 nucleotides: TGTGCCACCAGCAGGGGGGGGGCAGGTGACCAGCCCCAGCATTTT. Protein: CATSRGGAGDQPQHF.

V usage is TRBV18 and J usage is TRBJ1-1; a possible D gene is TRBD1 (6 bases). The CDR3 runs 14 residues. Per germline, CDR1 KGHSH and CDR2 LQKENI. V was pared by 3 bases and J by 1 base, with 9 bases between. For the CDR3, the DNA is TGTGCCAGCTCACCGGACAGACAGAACACTGAAGCTTTCTTT. Translation gives CASSPDRQNTEAFF.

Only a few counts were recorded for this clone. The V and J genes are TRBV28 and TRBJ1-6; 8 nucleotides align to TRBD1. This CDR3 has 14 amino acids. Germline-derived CDR1 and CDR2 are MDHEN and SYDVKM. V shed 4 bases and J 8 bases; nucleotides not matched to a gene: 4. In DNA form, the CDR3 reads TGTGCCAGCAGTTCGGGACAGGTCGATTCACCCCTCCACTTT. Translated, it gives CASSSGQVDSPLHF.